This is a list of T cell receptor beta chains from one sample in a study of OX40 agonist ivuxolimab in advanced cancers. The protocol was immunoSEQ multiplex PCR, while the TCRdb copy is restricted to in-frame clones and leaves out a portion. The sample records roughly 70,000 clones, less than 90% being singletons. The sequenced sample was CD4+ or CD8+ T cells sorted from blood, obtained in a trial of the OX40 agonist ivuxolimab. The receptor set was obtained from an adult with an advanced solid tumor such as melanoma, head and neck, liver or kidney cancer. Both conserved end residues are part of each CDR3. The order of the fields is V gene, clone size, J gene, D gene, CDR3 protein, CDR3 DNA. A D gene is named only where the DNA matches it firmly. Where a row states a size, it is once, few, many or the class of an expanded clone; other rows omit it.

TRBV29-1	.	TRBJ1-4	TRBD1	CSGGTGREKLFF	TGCAGCGGAGGGACAGGGAGAGAAAAACTGTTTTTT
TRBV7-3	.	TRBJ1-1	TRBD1	CASSRTGEVGSEAFF	TGTGCCAGCAGCCGAACAGGGGAAGTTGGTTCTGAAGCTTTCTTT
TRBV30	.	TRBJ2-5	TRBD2	CAWSPGLAGSRETQYF	TGTGCCTGGAGCCCGGGACTAGCGGGATCGAGGGAGACCCAGTACTTC
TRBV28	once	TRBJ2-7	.	CASSTRLKPSYEQYF	TGTGCCAGCAGTACCAGACTAAAACCCTCCTACGAGCAGTACTTC
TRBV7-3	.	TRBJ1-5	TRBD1	CASSLVRQGNQPQHF	TGTGCCAGCAGCTTAGTACGACAGGGGAATCAGCCCCAGCATTTT
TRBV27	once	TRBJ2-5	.	CASSLDGGQETQYF	TGTGCCAGCAGTTTAGATGGAGGGCAAGAGACCCAGTACTTC
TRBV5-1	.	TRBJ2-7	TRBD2	CASTPTGGSYEQYF	TGCGCCAGCACCCCGACGGGGGGCTCCTACGAGCAGTACTTC
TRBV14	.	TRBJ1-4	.	CASSRGLPNEKLFF	TGTGCCAGCAGCCGGGGACTGCCGAATGAAAAACTGTTTTTT
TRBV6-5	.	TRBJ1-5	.	CASSSSRPNQPQHF	TGTGCCAGCAGTTCCTCTCGCCCAAATCAGCCCCAGCATTTT
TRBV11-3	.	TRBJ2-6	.	CASSSSRGDPGANVLTF	TGTGCCAGCAGCTCCTCGCGGGGTGACCCTGGGGCCAACGTCCTGACTTTC
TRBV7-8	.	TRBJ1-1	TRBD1	CASSAQGTTEAFF	TGTGCCAGCAGCGCACAGGGGACGACTGAAGCTTTCTTT
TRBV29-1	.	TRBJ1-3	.	CSVTGRGGNTIYF	TGCAGCGTTACGGGACGTGGAGGAAACACCATATATTTT
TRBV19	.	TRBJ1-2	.	CASTVNRDGLTPHGYTF	TGTGCCAGCACCGTCAACAGGGACGGATTAACCCCACATGGCTACACCTTC
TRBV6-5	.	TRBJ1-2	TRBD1	CASSYLQGGYGYTF	TGTGCCAGCAGTTATTTACAGGGGGGCTATGGCTACACCTTC
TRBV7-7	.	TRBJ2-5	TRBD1	CASSANRGQETQYF	TGTGCCAGCAGCGCAAACAGGGGTCAAGAGACCCAGTACTTC
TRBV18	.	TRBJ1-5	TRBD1	CASSQDRYGQPQHF	TGTGCCAGCTCACAGGACAGGTACGGTCAGCCCCAGCATTTT
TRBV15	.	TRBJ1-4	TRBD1	CATSRKTGAKEKLFF	TGTGCCACCAGCAGGAAGACAGGGGCAAAGGAAAAACTGTTTTTT
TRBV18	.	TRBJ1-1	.	CASSEQGSAEAFF	TGTGCCAGCTCCGAACAGGGAAGTGCTGAAGCTTTCTTT
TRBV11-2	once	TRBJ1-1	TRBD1	CASSAAGGGTEAFF	TGTGCCAGCAGCGCCGCAGGGGGCGGAACTGAAGCTTTCTTT
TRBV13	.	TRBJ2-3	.	CASSGVLMATQYF	TGTGCCAGCAGCGGTGTCCTGATGGCTACGCAGTATTTT
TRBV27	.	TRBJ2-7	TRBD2	CASSHREGTEQYF	TGTGCCAGCAGTCACCGGGAGGGGACCGAGCAGTACTTC
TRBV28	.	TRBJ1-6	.	CASSFRGGETPLHF	TGTGCCAGCAGTTTTCGAGGGGGAGAGACACCCCTCCACTTT
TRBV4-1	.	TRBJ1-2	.	CASSQSSDTNYGYTF	TGCGCCAGCAGCCAATCATCAGACACTAACTATGGCTACACCTTC
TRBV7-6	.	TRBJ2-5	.	CASSSGGVALQETQYF	TGTGCCAGCAGCTCAGGCGGAGTAGCGCTACAAGAGACCCAGTACTTC
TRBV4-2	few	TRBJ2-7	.	CASSQAASYEQYF	TGTGCCAGCAGCCAAGCCGCCTCCTACGAGCAGTACTTC
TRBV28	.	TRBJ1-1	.	CASTYGWGHLNTEAFF	TGTGCCAGCACCTACGGGTGGGGACATTTGAACACTGAAGCTTTCTTT
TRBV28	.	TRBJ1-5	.	CASSRAGQPQHF	TGTGCCAGCAGTCGGGCGGGGCAGCCCCAGCATTTT
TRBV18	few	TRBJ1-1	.	CASSPPAVNTEAFF	TGTGCCAGCTCACCACCGGCCGTGAACACTGAAGCTTTCTTT
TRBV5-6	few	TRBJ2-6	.	CASSLVGAGANVLTF	TGTGCCAGCAGCTTGGTAGGGGCTGGGGCCAACGTCCTGACTTTC
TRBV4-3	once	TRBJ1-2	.	CASSQDLAYGYTF	TGCGCCAGCAGCCAAGATCTCGCCTATGGCTACACCTTC
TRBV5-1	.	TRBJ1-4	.	CASSTGQLNEKLFF	TGCGCCAGCAGCACCGGACAGCTTAATGAAAAACTGTTTTTT
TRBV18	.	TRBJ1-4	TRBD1	CASSPGTGRNEKLFF	TGTGCCAGCTCACCTGGGACAGGGCGGAATGAAAAACTGTTTTTT
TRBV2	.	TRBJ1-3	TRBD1	CASSDRGLSGNTIYF	TGTGCCAGCAGCGACAGGGGGCTCTCTGGAAACACCATATATTTT
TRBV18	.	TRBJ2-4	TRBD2	CASSPTRGGLAGNIQYF	TGTGCCAGCTCACCAACGCGAGGGGGACTAGCGGGAAACATTCAGTACTTC
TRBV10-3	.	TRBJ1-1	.	CAISESGPLGTEAFF	TGTGCCATCAGTGAGTCGGGACCCTTGGGCACTGAAGCTTTCTTT
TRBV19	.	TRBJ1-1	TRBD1	CASNWRDRSSNTEAFF	TGTGCCAGTAATTGGAGGGACAGGAGTTCGAACACTGAAGCTTTCTTT
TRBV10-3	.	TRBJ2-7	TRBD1	CAISSAGTGGHEQYF	TGTGCCATCAGTTCCGCAGGGACAGGGGGCCACGAGCAGTACTTC
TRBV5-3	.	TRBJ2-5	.	CARSLPQETQYF	TGTGCCAGAAGCTTGCCCCAAGAGACCCAGTACTTC
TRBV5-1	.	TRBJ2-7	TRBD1	CASSQGTGVEQYF	TGCGCCAGCAGCCAAGGGACAGGGGTCGAGCAGTACTTC
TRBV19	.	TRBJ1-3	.	CASTDTGTRNTIYF	TGTGCCAGTACCGATACCGGGACACGAAACACCATATATTTT
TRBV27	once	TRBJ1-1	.	CASSRQENTEAFF	TGTGCCAGCAGCCGACAGGAGAACACTGAAGCTTTCTTT
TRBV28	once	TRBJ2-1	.	CASSETGTVNNEQFF	TGTGCCAGCTCTGAAACCGGGACGGTAAACAATGAGCAGTTCTTC
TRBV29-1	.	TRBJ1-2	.	CSVQGHTRVRGYTF	TGCAGCGTTCAAGGACATACCCGCGTGCGTGGCTACACCTTC
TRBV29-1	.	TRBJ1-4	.	CSVEDPTPGGLLKGLFF	TGCAGCGTTGAAGATCCGACTCCGGGGGGGCTATTAAAAGGCCTGTTTTTT
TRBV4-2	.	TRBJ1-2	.	CASSQIGLNVGQSYGYTF	TGTGCCAGCAGCCAAATAGGCCTCAACGTTGGACAGAGTTATGGCTACACCTTC
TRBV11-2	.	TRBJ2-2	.	CASSSKTHGELFF	TGTGCCAGCAGCTCGAAGACTCACGGGGAGCTGTTTTTT
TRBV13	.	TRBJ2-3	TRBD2	CASSTGLAATDTQYF	TGTGCCAGCAGCACCGGACTAGCGGCCACAGATACGCAGTATTTT
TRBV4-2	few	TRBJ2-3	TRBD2	CASSPRGSGGVINTQYF	TGTGCCAGCAGCCCTCGGGGTAGCGGGGGGGTTATAAATACGCAGTATTTT
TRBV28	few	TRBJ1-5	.	CASGESNQPQHF	TGTGCCAGCGGGGAATCCAATCAGCCCCAGCATTTT
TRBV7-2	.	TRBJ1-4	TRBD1	CASSGDRGNEKLFF	TGTGCCAGCAGCGGGGACAGGGGCAATGAAAAACTGTTTTTT
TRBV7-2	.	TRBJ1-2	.	CASSFGAGYGYTF	TGTGCCAGCAGTTTCGGCGCAGGGTATGGCTACACCTTC
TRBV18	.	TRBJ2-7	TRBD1	CASSPSGTGTEQYF	TGTGCCAGCTCACCCTCCGGGACAGGGACCGAGCAGTACTTC
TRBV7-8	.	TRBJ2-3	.	CASSRTRMGLSTDTQYF	TGTGCCAGCAGCCGCACCCGTATGGGTTTGAGCACAGATACGCAGTATTTT